This TCR beta chain was sequenced for a study of beta chain features in type 1 diabetes. Findings and limits, study-wide: VDJ junctions sequenced from type 1 diabetes patients showed fewer insertions and more deletions.

There are a few counts of this clone. The antigen remains undetermined. Isolated RNA was reverse transcribed in full, so expressed TCRB transcripts were sequenced. The method was immunoSEQ multiplex PCR; TCRdb's version includes in-frame clones alone and lacks a portion of them. The table shows about 410,000 clones, with roughly 14% occurring only once. Unmatched junction bases numbered 3, after V lost 0 bases and J lost 1 base. Germline V gene data show CDR1 as LGHNA and CDR2 as YSLEER. The CDR3 totals 15 residues. This clonotype originated in a man younger than 45 in good health. The V gene is TRBV4-3, the J gene TRBJ2-7; TRBD1 matches at 7 bases. Sequenced: naive CD4+ T cells from blood. CDR3 bases: TGCGCCAGCAGCCAAGAACAGGGGCGATCCTACGAGCAGTACTTC. It translates to CASSQEQGRSYEQYF.